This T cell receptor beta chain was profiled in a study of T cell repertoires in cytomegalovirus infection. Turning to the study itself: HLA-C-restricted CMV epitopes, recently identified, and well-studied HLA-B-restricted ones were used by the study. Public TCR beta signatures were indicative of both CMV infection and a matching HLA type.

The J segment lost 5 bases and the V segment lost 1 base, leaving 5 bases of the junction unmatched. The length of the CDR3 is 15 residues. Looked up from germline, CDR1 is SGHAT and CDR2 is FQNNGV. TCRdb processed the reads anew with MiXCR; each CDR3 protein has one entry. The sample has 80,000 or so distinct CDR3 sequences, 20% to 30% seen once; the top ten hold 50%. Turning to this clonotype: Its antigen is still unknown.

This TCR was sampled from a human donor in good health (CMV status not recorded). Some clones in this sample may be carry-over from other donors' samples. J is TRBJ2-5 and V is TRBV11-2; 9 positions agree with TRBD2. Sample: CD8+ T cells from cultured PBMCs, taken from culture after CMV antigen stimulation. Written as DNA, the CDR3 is TGTGCCAGCAGCTTAGTAGCGGGAGTAATCGAGACCCAGTACTTC. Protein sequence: CASSLVAGVIETQYF.